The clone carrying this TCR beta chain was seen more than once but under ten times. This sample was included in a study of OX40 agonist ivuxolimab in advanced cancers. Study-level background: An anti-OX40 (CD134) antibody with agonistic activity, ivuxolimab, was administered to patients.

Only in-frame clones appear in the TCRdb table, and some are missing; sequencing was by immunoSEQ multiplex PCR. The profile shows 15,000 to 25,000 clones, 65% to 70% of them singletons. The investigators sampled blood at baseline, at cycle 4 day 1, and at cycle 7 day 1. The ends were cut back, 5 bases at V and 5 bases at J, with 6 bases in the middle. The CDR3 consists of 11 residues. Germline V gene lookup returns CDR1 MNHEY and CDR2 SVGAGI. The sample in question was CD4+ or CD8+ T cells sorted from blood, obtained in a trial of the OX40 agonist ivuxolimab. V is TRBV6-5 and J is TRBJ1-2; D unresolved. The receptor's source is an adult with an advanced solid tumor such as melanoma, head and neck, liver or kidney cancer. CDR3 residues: CASSGPYGYTF. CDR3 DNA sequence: TGTGCCAGCAGTGGTCCATATGGCTACACCTTC.